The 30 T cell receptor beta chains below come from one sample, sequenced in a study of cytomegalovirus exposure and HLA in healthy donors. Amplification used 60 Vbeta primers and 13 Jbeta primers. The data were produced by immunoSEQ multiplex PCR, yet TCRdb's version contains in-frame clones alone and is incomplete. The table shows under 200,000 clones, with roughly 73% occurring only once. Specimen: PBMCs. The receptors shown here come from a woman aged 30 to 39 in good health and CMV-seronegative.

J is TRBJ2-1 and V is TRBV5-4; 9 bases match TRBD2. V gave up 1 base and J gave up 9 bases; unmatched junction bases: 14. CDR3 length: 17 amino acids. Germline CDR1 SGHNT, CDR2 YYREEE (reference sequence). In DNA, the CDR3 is TGTGCCAGCAGCTTGTCGCGGGGGGGCCTCACTGGCGGTGAGCAGTTCTTC. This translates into CASSLSRGGLTGGEQFF.

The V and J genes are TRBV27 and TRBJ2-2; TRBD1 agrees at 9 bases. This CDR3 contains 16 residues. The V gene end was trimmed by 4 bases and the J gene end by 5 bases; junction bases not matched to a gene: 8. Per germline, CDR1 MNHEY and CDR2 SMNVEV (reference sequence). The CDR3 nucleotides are TGTGCCAGCAGTTCCTCCGACAGGGGGAGAACCGGGGAGCTGTTTTTT. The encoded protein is CASSSSDRGRTGELFF.

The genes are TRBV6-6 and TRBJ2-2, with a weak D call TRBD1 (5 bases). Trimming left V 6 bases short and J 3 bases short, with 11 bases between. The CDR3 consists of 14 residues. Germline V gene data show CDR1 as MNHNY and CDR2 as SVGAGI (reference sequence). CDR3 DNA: TGTGCCAGCAGGGATACAGGAGACACCGGGGAGCTGTTTTTT. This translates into CASRDTGDTGELFF.

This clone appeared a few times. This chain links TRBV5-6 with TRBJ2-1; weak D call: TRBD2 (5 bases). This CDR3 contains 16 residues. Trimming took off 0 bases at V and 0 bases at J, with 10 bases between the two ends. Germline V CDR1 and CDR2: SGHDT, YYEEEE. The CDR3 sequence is CASSLVSGISYNEQFF. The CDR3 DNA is TGTGCCAGCAGCTTGGTCTCGGGGATCTCCTACAATGAGCAGTTCTTC.

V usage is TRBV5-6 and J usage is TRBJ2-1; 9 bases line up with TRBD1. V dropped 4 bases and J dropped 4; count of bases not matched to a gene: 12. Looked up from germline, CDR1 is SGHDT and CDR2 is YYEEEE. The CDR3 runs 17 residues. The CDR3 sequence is CASSMDFGTGIYNEQFF. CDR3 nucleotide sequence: TGTGCCAGCAGCATGGACTTTGGGACAGGGATTTACAATGAGCAGTTCTTC.

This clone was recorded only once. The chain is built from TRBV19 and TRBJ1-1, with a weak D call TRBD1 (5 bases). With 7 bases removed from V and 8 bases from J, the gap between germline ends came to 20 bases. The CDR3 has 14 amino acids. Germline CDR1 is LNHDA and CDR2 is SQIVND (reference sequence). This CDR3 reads CASNVGLGVGEAFF. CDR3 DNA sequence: TGTGCCAGTAACGTGGGGCTTGGGGTGGGCGAAGCTTTCTTT.

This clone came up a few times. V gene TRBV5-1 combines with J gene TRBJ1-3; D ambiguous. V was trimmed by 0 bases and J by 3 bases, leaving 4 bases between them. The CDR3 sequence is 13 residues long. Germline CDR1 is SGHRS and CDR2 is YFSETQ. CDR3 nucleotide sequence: TGCGCCAGCAGCTTGGGAGGTGGAAACACCATATATTTT. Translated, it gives CASSLGGGNTIYF.

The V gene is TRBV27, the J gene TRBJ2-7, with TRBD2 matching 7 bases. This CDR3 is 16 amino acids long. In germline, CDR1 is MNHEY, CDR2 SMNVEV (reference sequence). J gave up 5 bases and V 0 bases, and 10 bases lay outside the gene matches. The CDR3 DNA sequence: TGTGCCAGCAGTTTATCATGGGGGAGGGCCGACGACGAGCAGTACTTC. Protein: CASSLSWGRADDEQYF.

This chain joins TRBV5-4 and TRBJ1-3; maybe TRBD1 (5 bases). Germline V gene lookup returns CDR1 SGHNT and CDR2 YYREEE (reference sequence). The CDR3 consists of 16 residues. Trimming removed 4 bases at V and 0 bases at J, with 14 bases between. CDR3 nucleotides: TGTGCCAGCAGCAACCCGAAGGGGATCTCTGGAAACACCATATATTTT. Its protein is CASSNPKGISGNTIYF.

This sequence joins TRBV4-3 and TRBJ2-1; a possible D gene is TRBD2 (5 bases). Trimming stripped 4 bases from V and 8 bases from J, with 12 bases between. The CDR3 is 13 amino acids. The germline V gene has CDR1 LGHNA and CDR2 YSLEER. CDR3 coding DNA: TGCGCCAGCAGCCCCCCCGGACTGGATGAGCAGTTCTTC. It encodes CASSPPGLDEQFF.

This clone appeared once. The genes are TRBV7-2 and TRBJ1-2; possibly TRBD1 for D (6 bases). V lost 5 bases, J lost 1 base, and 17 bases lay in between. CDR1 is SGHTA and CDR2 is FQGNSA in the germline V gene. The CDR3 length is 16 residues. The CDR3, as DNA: TGTGCCAGCAGCCCAGGGGAGGGCCTTCTTAACTATGGCTACACCTTC. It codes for CASSPGEGLLNYGYTF.

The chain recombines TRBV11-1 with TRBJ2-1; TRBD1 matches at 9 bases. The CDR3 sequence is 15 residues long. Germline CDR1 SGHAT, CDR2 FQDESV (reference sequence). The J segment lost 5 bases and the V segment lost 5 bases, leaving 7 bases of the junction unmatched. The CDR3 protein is CASSLDRGWNNEQFF. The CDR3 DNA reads TGTGCCAGCAGCCTAGACAGGGGGTGGAACAATGAGCAGTTCTTC.

This chain's CDR3 is CATSRDPNEKLFF. DNA of the CDR3: TGTGCCACCAGCAGAGACCCGAATGAAAAACTGTTTTTT. V is TRBV15 and J is TRBJ1-4; D is unclear. This CDR3 spans 13 amino acids. Germline V CDR1 and CDR2: LNHNV, YYDKDF (reference sequence). Trimming cost V 0 bases and J 5 bases, with 4 bases left between them.

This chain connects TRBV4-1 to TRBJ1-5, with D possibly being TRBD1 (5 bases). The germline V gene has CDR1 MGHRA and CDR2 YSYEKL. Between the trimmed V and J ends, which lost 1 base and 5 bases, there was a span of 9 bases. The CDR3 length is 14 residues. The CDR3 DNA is TGCGCCAGCAGCCAAGCGGGGGGTGATCAGCCCCAGCATTTT. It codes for CASSQAGGDQPQHF.

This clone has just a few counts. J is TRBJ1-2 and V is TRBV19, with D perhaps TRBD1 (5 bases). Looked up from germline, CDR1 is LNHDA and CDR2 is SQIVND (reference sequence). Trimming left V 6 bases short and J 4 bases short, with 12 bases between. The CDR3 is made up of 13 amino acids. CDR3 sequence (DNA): TGTGCCAGTAGCGCACAGGTTAGCTATGGCTACACCTTC. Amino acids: CASSAQVSYGYTF.

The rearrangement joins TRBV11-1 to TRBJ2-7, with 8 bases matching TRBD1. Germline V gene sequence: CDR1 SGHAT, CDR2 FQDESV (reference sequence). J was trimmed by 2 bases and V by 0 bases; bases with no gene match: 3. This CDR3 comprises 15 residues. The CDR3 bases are TGTGCCAGCAGCTTAGCGACAGGGGCTACCTACGAGCAGTACTTC. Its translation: CASSLATGATYEQYF.

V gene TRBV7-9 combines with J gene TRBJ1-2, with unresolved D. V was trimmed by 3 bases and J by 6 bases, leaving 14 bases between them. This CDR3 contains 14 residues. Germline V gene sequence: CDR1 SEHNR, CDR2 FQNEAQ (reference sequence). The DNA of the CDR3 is TGTGCCAGCAGCTTTCCACCGAGAGGGAATGGCTACACCTTC. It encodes CASSFPPRGNGYTF.

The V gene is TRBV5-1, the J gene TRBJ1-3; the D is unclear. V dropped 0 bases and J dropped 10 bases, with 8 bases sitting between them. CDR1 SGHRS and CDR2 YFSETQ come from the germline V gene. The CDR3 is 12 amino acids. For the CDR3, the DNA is TGCGCCAGCAGCTTGGGGGCAGGAACCATATATTTT. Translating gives CASSLGAGTIYF.

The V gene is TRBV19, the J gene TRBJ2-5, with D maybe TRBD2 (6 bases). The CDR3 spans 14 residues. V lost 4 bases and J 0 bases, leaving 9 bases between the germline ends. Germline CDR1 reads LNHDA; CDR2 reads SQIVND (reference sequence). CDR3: CASSSGAHQETQYF. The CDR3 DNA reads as TGTGCCAGTAGTAGCGGGGCGCACCAAGAGACCCAGTACTTC.

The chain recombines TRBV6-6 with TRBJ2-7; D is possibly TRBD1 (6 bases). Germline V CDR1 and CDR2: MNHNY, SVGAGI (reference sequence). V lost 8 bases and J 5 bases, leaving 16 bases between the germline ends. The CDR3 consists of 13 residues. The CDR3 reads CASFEGHADEQYF. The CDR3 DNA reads TGTGCCAGCTTCGAGGGACACGCGGACGAGCAGTACTTC.

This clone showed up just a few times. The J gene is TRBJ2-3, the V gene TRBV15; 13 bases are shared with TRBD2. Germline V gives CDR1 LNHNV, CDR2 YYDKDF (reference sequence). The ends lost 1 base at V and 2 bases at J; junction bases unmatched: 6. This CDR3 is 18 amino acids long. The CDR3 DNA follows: TGTGCCACCAGCAGAGGACTAGCGGGAGGCCCAGTCACAGATACGCAGTATTTT. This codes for CATSRGLAGGPVTDTQYF.

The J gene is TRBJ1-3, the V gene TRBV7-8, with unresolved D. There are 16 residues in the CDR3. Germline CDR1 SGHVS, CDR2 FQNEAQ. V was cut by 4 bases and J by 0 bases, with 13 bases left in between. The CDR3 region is CASSSLTPLSGNTIYF. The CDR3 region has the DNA TGTGCCAGCAGCTCCTTGACTCCCCTCTCTGGAAACACCATATATTTT. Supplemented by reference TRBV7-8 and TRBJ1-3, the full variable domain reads GAGVSQSPRYKVAKRGQDVALRCDPISGHVSLFWYQQALGQGPEFLTYFQNEAQLDKSGLPSDRFFAERPEGSVSTLKIQRTQQEDSAVYLCASSSLTPLSGNTIYFGEGSWLTVV.

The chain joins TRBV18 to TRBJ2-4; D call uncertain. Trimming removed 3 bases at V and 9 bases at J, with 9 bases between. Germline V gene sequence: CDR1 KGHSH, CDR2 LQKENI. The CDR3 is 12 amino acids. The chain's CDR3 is CASSPAHGIQYF. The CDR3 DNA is TGTGCCAGCTCACCGGCCCATGGCATTCAGTACTTC.

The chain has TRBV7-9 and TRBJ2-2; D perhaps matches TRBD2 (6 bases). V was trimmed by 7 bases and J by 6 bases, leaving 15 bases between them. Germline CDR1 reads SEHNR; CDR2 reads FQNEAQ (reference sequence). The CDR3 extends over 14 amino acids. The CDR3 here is CASIEAGRAGELFF. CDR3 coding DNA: TGTGCCAGCATCGAGGCGGGGCGGGCCGGGGAGCTGTTTTTT.

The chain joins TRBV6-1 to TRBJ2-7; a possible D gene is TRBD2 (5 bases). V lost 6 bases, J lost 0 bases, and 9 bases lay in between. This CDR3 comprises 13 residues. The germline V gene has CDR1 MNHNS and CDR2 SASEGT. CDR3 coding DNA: TGTGCCAGCAGGCCCCGGGACTCCTACGAGCAGTACTTC. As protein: CASRPRDSYEQYF.

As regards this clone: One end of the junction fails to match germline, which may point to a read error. CDR3 in amino acids: CSSSLFGEGLAGVEQYF. In DNA form, the CDR3 reads TGTTCCAGCAGCTTATTCGGCGAGGGACTAGCGGGGGTCGAGCAGTACTTC. This rearrangement joins TRBV7-9 to TRBJ2-7; 14 nucleotides agree with TRBD2. Germline CDR1 and CDR2: SEHNR and FQNEAQ (reference sequence). CDR3 size: 17 residues.

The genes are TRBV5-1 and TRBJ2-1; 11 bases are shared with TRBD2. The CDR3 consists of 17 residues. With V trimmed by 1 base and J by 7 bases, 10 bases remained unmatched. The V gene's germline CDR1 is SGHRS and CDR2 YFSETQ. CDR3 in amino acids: CASSLPASGGTVNEQFF. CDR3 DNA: TGCGCCAGCAGCTTGCCGGCTAGCGGGGGGACAGTGAATGAGCAGTTCTTC.

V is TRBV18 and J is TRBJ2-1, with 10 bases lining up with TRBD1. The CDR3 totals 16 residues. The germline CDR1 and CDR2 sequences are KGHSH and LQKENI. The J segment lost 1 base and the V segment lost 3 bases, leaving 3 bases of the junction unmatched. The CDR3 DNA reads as TGTGCCAGCTCACCTCCGGGACAGGGGTCCTACAATGAGCAGTTCTTC. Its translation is CASSPPGQGSYNEQFF.

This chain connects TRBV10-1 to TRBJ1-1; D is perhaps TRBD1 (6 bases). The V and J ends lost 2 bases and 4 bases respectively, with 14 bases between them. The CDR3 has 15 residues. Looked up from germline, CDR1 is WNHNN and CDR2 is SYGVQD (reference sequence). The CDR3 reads CASSESGGLSTEAFF. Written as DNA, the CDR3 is TGCGCCAGCAGTGAGAGCGGGGGCTTGAGCACTGAAGCTTTCTTT.

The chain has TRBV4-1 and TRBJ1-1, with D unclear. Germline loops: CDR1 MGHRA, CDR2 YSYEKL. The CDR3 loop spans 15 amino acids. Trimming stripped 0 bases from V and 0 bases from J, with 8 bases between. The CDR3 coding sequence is TGCGCCAGCAGCCAAGAACAGTATTTGAACACTGAAGCTTTCTTT. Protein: CASSQEQYLNTEAFF.